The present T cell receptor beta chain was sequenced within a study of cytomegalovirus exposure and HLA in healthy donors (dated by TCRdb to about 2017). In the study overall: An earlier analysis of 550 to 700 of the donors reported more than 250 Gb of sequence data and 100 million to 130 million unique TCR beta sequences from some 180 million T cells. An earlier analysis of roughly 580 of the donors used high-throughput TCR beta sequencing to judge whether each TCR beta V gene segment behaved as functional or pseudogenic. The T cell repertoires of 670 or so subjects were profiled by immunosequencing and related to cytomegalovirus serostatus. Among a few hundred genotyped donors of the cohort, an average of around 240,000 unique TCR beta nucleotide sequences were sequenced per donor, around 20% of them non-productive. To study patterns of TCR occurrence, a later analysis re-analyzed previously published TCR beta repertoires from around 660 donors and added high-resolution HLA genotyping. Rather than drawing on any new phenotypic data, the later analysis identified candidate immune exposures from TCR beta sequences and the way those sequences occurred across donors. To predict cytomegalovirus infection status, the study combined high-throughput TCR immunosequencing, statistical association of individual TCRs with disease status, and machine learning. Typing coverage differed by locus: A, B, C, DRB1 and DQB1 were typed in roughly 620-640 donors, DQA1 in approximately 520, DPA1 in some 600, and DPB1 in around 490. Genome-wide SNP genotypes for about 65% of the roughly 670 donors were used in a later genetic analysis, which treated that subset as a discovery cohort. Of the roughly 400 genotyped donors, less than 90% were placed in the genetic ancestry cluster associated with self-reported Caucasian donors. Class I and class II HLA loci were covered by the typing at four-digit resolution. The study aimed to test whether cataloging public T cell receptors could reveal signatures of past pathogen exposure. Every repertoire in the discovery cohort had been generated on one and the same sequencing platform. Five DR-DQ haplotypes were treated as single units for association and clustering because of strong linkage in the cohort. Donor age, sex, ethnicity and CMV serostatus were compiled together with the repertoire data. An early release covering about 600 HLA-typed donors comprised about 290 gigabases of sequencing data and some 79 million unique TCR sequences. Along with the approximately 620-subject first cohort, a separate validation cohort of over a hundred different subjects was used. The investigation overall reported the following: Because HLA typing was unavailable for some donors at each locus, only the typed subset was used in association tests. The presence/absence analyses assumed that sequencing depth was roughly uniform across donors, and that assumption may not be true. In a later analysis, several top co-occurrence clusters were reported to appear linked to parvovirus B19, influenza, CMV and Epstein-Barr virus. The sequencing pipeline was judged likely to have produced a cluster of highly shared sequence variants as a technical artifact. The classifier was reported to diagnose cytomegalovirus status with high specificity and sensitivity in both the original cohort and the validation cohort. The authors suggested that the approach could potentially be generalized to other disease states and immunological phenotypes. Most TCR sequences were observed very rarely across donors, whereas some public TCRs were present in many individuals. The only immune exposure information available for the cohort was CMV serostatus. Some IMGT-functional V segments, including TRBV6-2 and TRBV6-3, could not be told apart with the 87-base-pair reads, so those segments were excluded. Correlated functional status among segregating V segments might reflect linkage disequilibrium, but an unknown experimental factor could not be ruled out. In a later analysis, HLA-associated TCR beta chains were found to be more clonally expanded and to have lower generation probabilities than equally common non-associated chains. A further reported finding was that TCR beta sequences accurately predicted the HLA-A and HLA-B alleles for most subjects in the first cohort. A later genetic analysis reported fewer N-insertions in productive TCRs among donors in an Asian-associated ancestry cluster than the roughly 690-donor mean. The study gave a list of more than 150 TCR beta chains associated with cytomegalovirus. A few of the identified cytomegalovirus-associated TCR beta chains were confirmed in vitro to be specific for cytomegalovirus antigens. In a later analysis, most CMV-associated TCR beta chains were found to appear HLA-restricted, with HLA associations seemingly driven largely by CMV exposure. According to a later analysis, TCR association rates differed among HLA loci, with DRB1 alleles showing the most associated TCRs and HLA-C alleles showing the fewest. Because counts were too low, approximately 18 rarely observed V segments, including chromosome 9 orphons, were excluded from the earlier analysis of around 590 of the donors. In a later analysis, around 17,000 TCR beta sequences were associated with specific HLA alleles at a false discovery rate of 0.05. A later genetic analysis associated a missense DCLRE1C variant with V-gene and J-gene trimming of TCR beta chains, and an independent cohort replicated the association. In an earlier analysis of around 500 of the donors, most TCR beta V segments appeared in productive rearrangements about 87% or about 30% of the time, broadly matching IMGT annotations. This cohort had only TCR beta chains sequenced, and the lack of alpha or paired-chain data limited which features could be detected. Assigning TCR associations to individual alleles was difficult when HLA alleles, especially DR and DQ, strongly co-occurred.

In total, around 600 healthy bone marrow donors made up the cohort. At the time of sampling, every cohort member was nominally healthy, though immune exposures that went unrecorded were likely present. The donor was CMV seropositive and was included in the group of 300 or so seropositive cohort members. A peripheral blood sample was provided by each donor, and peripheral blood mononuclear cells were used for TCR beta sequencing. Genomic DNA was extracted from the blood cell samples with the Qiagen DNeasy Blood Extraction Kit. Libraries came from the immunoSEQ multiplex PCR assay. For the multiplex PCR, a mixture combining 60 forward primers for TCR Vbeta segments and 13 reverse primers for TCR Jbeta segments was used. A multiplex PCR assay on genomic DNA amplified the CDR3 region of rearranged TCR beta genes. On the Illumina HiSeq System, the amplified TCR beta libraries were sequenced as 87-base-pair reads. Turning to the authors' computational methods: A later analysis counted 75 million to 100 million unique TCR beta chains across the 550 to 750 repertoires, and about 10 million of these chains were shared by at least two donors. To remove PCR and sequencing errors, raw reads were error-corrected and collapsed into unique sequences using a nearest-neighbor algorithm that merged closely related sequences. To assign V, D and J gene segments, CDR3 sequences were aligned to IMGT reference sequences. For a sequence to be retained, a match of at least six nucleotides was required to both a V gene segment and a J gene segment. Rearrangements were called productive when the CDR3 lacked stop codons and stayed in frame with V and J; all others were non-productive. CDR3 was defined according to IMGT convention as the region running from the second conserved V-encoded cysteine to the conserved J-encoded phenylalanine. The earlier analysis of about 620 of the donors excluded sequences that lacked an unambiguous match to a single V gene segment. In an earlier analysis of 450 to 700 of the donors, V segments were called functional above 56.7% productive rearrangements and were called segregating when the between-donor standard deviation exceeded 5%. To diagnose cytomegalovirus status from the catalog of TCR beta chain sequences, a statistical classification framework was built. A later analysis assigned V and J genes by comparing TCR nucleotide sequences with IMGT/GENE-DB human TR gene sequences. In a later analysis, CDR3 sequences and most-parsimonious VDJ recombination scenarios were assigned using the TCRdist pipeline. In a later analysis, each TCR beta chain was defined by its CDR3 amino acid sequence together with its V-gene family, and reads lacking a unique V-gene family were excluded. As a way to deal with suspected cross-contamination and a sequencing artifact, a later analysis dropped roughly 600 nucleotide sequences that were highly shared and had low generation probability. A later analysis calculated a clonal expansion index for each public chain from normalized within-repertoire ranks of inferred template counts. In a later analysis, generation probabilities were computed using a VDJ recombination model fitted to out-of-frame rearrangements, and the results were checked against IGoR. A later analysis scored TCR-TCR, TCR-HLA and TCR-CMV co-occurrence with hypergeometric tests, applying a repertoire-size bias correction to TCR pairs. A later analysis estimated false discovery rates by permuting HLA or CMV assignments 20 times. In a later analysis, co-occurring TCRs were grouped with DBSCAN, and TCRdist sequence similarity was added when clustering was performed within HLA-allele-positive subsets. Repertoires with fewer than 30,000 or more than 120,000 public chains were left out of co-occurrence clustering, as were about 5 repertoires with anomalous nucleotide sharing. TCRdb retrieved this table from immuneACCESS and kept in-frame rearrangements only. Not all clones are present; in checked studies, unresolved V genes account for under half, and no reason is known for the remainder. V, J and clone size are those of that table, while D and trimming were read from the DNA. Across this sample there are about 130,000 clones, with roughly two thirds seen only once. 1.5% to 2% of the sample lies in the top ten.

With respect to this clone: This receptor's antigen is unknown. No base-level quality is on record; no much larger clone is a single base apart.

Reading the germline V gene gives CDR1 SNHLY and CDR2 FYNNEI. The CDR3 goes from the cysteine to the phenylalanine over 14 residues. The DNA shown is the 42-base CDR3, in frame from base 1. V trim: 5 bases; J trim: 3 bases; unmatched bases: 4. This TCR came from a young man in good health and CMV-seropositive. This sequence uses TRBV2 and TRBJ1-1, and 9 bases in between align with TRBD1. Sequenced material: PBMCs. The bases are TGTGCCAGCAGTATACAGGGGGCAGACACTGAAGCTTTCTTT. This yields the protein CASSIQGADTEAFF. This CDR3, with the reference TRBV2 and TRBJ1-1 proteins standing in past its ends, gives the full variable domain EPEVTQTPSHQVTQMGQEVILRCVPISNHLYFYWYRQILGQKVEFLVSFYNNEISEKSEIFDDQFSVERPDGSNFTLKIRSTKLEDSAMYFCASSIQGADTEAFFGQGTRLTVV.